The T cell receptor beta chain under discussion was sequenced for a study of T cell responses to AZD1222 COVID-19 vaccine. About the study: It was second doses at about 4 or about 12 weeks that were pooled. Findings and caveats of the study: Clonal diversity was possibly underestimated, and the donors were mostly white British, with more females. At 160-218 and 743-854, vaccine-associated CD4 TCRs were dominant, and they spanned spike.

Germline CDR1 reads LGHDT; CDR2 reads YNNKEL (reference sequence). The CDR3 has 16 residues. V lost 3 bases and J 3 bases, leaving 18 bases between the germline ends. Sequencing used immunoSEQ multiplex PCR; TCRdb keeps in-frame clones, though not all of them. The sample carries more than 85,000 clones, around 89% recorded once. Regarding this clone: Its specificity is unknown.

The sample in question was peripheral blood, obtained on day 0 of AZD1222 vaccination. This clonotype was obtained from an adult in good health. This chain uses TRBV3-1 (or the pseudogene TRBV3-2) with TRBJ2-7; D call uncertain. The CDR3 bases are TGTGCCAGCAGCCAGGTTCGACGGAAATATGGCTACGAGCAGTACTTC. This translates into CASSQVRRKYGYEQYF.